Listed below are T cell receptor beta chains from one sample, sequenced in a study of response to subunit inactivated influenza vaccine. Via MiXCR, TCRdb re-called the RT-PCR reads, giving one row per CDR3 protein. The top ten clones hold around 13% of a sample with some 500,000 distinct CDR3 sequences, 10% to 15% of them seen once. The specimen comprised PBMCs from blood, sampled about 40 days after vaccination. Receptors were obtained from a man in his fifties or sixties who received an inactivated influenza vaccine. CDR3s leave out the opening cysteine and the closing phenylalanine or tryptophan. Each record gives: clone size, V gene, CDR3 protein. Size tells how often a clone was seen (once, few, many) or the class of an expanded clone, and some rows leave it out.

size: many; V: TRBV6-5; CDR3: ASSYTVSSSYEQY
size: few; V: TRBV7-2; CDR3: ASSPRSGSYNEQF
size: .; V: TRBV13; CDR3: ASSLGFVYEQY
size: few; V: TRBV12-3/TRBV12-4; CDR3: ASSLSRRESAYIQY
size: .; V: TRBV7-2; CDR3: ASSLGGGTAAEQF
size: .; V: TRBV3-1; CDR3: ASSQGTGGEF
size: .; V: TRBV5-6; CDR3: ASSTGLAGPREQY
size: few; V: TRBV10-3; CDR3: AISETGQSNEKLF
size: few; V: TRBV12-3/TRBV12-4; CDR3: ASTQGTLGGYT
size: .; V: TRBV5-6; CDR3: ASSRWPQGAGYEQY
size: few; V: TRBV5-6; CDR3: ASSLGLAGTSYEQY
size: once; V: TRBV28; CDR3: ASSSTRQGAGINEQF
size: many; V: TRBV11-2; CDR3: ASSVAGTSAPEQF
size: few; V: TRBV4-3; CDR3: ASSQDISTDTQY
size: few; V: TRBV7-9; CDR3: ARSSGNTDTQY
size: many; V: TRBV12-3/TRBV12-4; CDR3: ASSPRDRAYNEQF
size: .; V: TRBV9; CDR3: ASSGGLRTYEQY
size: few; V: TRBV13; CDR3: ASSLGRLETSPLH
size: once; V: TRBV20-1; CDR3: SARDLTSGSGRETQY
size: many; V: TRBV29-1; CDR3: SVRALAGEQF
size: many; V: TRBV7-2; CDR3: ASSNVLTAGNTIY
size: .; V: TRBV7-2; CDR3: ASSLDGMPGMPQF
size: .; V: TRBV12-3/TRBV12-4; CDR3: ASSFVGLAGASGELF
size: few; V: TRBV10-3; CDR3: AINVGGANTEAF
size: .; V: TRBV6-5; CDR3: ASSYDWSVRELF
size: .; V: TRBV3-1; CDR3: ASSPSRLAGYEQY
size: .; V: TRBV3-1; CDR3: ASSLPSGGNEQF
size: few; V: TRBV7-9; CDR3: ASSFASGVKYEQY
size: few; V: TRBV4-2; CDR3: ASSQVESPTNEKLF
size: .; V: TRBV2; CDR3: ASSEAPRSSYNEQF
size: many; V: TRBV12-3/TRBV12-4; CDR3: ASRLTSGGNNEQF
size: many; V: TRBV4-3; CDR3: ASSQDLAGGADTQY
size: few; V: TRBV19; CDR3: ASSRTGAASNSNQPQH
size: few; V: TRBV29-1; CDR3: SAWGGRGRNYGYT
size: .; V: TRBV29-1; CDR3: SVTGVDRSYEQY
size: .; V: TRBV3-1; CDR3: ASSQDPGVVVGYT